This TCR beta chain is drawn from a study of molecular identifiers for immune sequencing clone quantification. General study results and limits: Clones exceeding 20 RNA copies carried over 97% of effector molecules but under 1% of naive-cell molecules. Same-barcode identical TCR molecules could make highly expanded clones look smaller than they are.

Listed TCR primers, together with previously described methods, were used for the bulk TCR libraries. TCRdb called the PCR reads again in MiXCR, with one record for every CDR3 protein. The sample has about 510,000 distinct CDR3 sequences, about 26% seen once; the top ten hold about 0.75%. In regard to this clonotype: Antigen specificity is unknown.

CD8+CD4-CCR7+CD45RA+ cells were sorted as naive CD8 T cells. The CDR3 is 18 amino acids. The trim removed 5 bases at V and 0 bases at J, leaving 5 bases unmatched. The gene calls are TRBV12-3 or TRBV12-4 and TRBJ2-3; 16 nucleotides agree with TRBD2. Sequences were obtained from naive CD8+ T cells from blood, with Jurkat cell RNA spiked in. Indicated subset: FACS-sorted CD8+CD4-CCR7+CD45RA+ naive T cells. The source is a human donor in good health. Some libraries in this study had Jurkat cell RNA spiked in. In DNA, the CDR3 is TGTGCCAGCAGTGCGGGACTAGCGGGGGGGATTAGCACAGATACGCAGTATTTT. It codes for CASSAGLAGGISTDTQYF.